The 16 T cell receptor beta chains in this list originate from one sample, sequenced in a study of blood T cells in healthy people across ages (dated by TCRdb to the mid-2010s). Receptor amplification or capture employed 5' RACE. The run used an Illumina HiSeq 2500. A second roughly 7 to 12 cycle PCR used a sample-barcoded 5' primer and a J-beta primer mix. Starting from the raw public reads, TCRdb applied fastp trimming at Q25, assembled clones with MiXCR and retained in-frame beta chains. Each record represents a unique CDR3 protein, reported with the most common genes and DNA among its rows. A total of around 870,000 distinct CDR3 sequences appear in this sample, under 35% of them only once. 15% to 20% of the sample is taken by the ten largest. Material for sequencing was blood. Receptors were obtained from a woman of 80 years or more in good health.

In its sample, this clonotype was seen many times. This chain joins TRBV10-2 and TRBJ2-1, with 10 bases identical to TRBD2. Germline V CDR1 and CDR2: WSHSY, SAAADI. CDR3 length: 12 residues. The CDR3 DNA sequence: TGCGCTAGCGGGGGGTACTACAATGAGCAGTTCTTC. This gives the protein CASGGYYNEQFF.

This clonotype has ten or more counts. The rearrangement uses TRBV3-1 and TRBJ2-5; D not resolved. Germline V gene lookup returns CDR1 LGHDT and CDR2 YNNKEL (reference sequence). This CDR3 comprises 13 residues. V lost 4 bases and J 4 bases, leaving 10 bases between the germline ends. For the CDR3, the DNA is TGTGCCAGCAGCCCACAGAATGGAGAGACCCAGTACTTC. It codes for CASSPQNGETQYF.

This chain uses TRBV27 with TRBJ1-2, with D unclear. The CDR3 is 13 amino acids. Trimming removed 5 bases at V and 4 bases at J, with 11 bases between. CDR1 and CDR2 from the germline V gene are MNHEY and SMNVEV (reference sequence). The CDR3 spells CASSPTRLYGYTF. Here the CDR3 DNA reads TGTGCCAGCAGTCCCACAAGGCTCTATGGCTACACCTTC.

The J gene is TRBJ2-5, the V gene TRBV12-3 or TRBV12-4, with D unclear. The J call may be incorrect, as the DNA end agrees better with TRBJ2-7. CDR3 size: 14 residues. CDR3 DNA: TGTGCCAGCAGCCCTGGTCCTAGGGCCTACGAGCAGTACTTC. It is translated as CASSPGPRAYEQYF.

This clonotype was counted ten times or more. A read error may produce the germline difference seen at one junction end. The chain has TRBV7-7 and TRBJ2-5; D is possibly TRBD2 (7 bases). Germline CDR1 SSHAT, CDR2 FNYEAQ (reference sequence). CDR3 length: 16 residues. The CDR3 bases are TGTGCTAGCACCGTCGGGGGAGGGGGTATAGGAGAGACCCAGTACTTC. Protein product: CASTVGGGGIGETQYF. The entire variable domain, with the rest obtained from reference TRBV7-7 and TRBJ2-5, is as follows: GAGVSQSPRYKVTKRGQDVTLRCDPISSHATLYWYQQALGQGPEFLTYFNYEAQPDKSGLPSDRFSAERPEGSISTLTIQRTEQRDSAMYRCASTVGGGGIGETQYFGPGTRLLVL.

This clonotype has only a few counts. The CDR3 nucleotides read TGTGCCAGCTCACCCAGGGGCACAGGGCTCGGGGAGCAGTACTTC. It specifies CASSPRGTGLGEQYF. The chain uses TRBV18 and TRBJ2-7, with D perhaps TRBD1 (6 bases). CDR3 length: 15 amino acids. Deletions cut 3 bases from V and 7 bases from J, with 19 bases between. Germline V gives CDR1 KGHSH, CDR2 LQKENI.

This clonotype was found a few times. The chain has TRBV4-2 and TRBJ1-2; weak D call: TRBD1 (5 bases). Per germline, CDR1 LGHNA and CDR2 YNFKEQ. CDR3 length: 14 amino acids. V was clipped by 0 bases and J by 8 bases, with 13 bases between them. CDR3 in amino acids: CASSQDRGARGYTF. The DNA for the CDR3 is TGTGCCAGCAGCCAAGATAGAGGGGCGCGGGGCTACACCTTC.

This clonotype was seen many times. This sequence joins TRBV12-3 or TRBV12-4 and TRBJ1-2; TRBD1 agrees at 7 bases. The CDR3 extends over 13 amino acids. Germline trimming cut 8 bases from V and 6 bases from J; bases unmatched to any gene: 9. The CDR3 is CASELTGVDGYTF. Here the CDR3 DNA reads TGTGCCAGCGAGCTAACAGGGGTGGATGGCTACACCTTC.

This clonotype has a count of ten or more. The chain has TRBV20-1 and TRBJ2-6, with TRBD1 identical over 9 bases. Germline V gene lookup returns CDR1 DFQATT and CDR2 SNEGSKA (reference sequence). This CDR3 is built from 17 residues. Trimming took 5 bases from V and 1 from J; bases not matched to a gene: 9. CDR3 residues: CSASPGTGRSGANVLTF. CDR3 DNA sequence: TGCAGTGCTTCCCCCGGGACAGGGAGGTCTGGGGCCAACGTCCTGACTTTC.

V is TRBV7-2 and J is TRBJ1-2; 7 positions agree with TRBD1. V gave up 4 bases and J gave up 6 bases; unmatched junction bases: 5. The CDR3 totals 13 residues. The germline CDR1 and CDR2 sequences are SGHTA and FQGNSA. CDR3 bases: TGTGCCAGCAGCTCCCGACAGGGCAATGGCTACACCTTC. Its protein is CASSSRQGNGYTF.

This clonotype showed up just a few times. This chain links TRBV30 with TRBJ1-2; no firm D call. V shed 6 bases and J shed 4 bases, with 12 bases lying between them. CDR1 and CDR2 (germline): GTSNPN, SVGIG (reference sequence). This CDR3 is 12 amino acids long. This CDR3 is CACPQISYGYTF. The CDR3 region has the DNA TGTGCCTGTCCACAGATTTCCTATGGCTACACCTTC.

With regard to this clonotype: One end of the junction fails to match germline, which may point to a read error. The chain has TRBV4-1 and TRBJ1-5, with 7 bases aligning to TRBD1. The length of the CDR3 is 15 residues. Germline V gene sequence: CDR1 MGHRA, CDR2 YSYEKL. The CDR3 here is CASNQDGTGDQPQHF. CDR3 coding DNA: TGCGCCAGCAACCAAGATGGAACAGGGGACCAGCCCCAGCATTTT.

Remarks on this clonotype: Relative to the germline gene, one junction end is altered; a read error may explain this. The V gene is TRBV20-1, the J gene TRBJ1-1; 7 bases map to TRBD1. CDR3 length equals 13 residues. Looked up from germline, CDR1 is DFQATT and CDR2 is SNEGSKA (reference sequence). The CDR3 loop reads CGASRDRNTEAFF. DNA for the CDR3: TGCGGTGCTAGCCGGGACAGGAACACTGAAGCTTTCTTT.

As for this clonotype: A much larger clone lies one base from this, so it may be a read error. The chain has TRBV9 and TRBJ2-3; 7 bases match TRBD2. V dropped 2 bases and J dropped 4; count of bases not matched to a gene: 10. The length of the CDR3 is 16 residues. CDR1 is SGDLS, CDR2 YYNGEE, per germline. The chain's CDR3 is CASSVRGDGKSDTQYF. The CDR3 DNA follows: TGTGCCAGCAGCGTCCGGGGGGACGGCAAGTCAGATACGCAGTATTTT.

This chain joins TRBV10-3 and TRBJ1-5, with 9 bases that match TRBD1. This CDR3 comprises 15 residues. Germline trimming cut 8 bases from V and 6 bases from J; bases unmatched to any gene: 11. Looked up from germline, CDR1 is ENHRY and CDR2 is SYGVKD. The CDR3 nucleotides are TGTGCCATCTCCTCGACAGGGGGGGGTTCTCAGCCCCAGCATTTT. Translating it yields CAISSTGGGSQPQHF.

This clonotype was observed a few times. A much larger clone differs by one base, so this may be a read error. The gene calls are TRBV20-1 and TRBJ2-1; 12 nucleotides agree with TRBD2. Germline V gene data show CDR1 as DFQATT and CDR2 as SNEGSKA (reference sequence). With 1 base clipped from V and 2 bases from J, the junction kept 9 bases outside the gene matches. This CDR3 spans 18 amino acids. The DNA of the CDR3 is TGCAGTGCTAGAGCTCTTACTAGCGGGGGGACAGCCTACAATGAGCAGTTCTTC. Its translation: CSARALTSGGTAYNEQFF.